Sequencing of this T cell receptor beta chain was carried out in a study of blood T cell repertoires in COVID-19. Germline CDR1 reads LNHDA; CDR2 reads SQIVND (reference sequence). CDR3 length equals 19 residues. The trim removed 3 bases at V and 0 bases at J, leaving 9 bases unmatched. Measured with immunoSEQ multiplex PCR; TCRdb has only the in-frame clones, and not every one. This sample has about 330,000 clones; roughly 89% occur once, and the top ten carry around 9.9%. The V call is TRBV19, the J call TRBJ1-6; 9 bases map to TRBD1. This TCR was recovered from a man aged 30 to 39 with COVID-19, enrolled during active disease. The sequenced sample consisted of peripheral blood. Here the CDR3 DNA reads TGTGCCAGTAGTATTCGTCGGACAGGGGCGCTCTCCTATAATTCACCCCTCCACTTT. Residues: CASSIRRTGALSYNSPLHF.